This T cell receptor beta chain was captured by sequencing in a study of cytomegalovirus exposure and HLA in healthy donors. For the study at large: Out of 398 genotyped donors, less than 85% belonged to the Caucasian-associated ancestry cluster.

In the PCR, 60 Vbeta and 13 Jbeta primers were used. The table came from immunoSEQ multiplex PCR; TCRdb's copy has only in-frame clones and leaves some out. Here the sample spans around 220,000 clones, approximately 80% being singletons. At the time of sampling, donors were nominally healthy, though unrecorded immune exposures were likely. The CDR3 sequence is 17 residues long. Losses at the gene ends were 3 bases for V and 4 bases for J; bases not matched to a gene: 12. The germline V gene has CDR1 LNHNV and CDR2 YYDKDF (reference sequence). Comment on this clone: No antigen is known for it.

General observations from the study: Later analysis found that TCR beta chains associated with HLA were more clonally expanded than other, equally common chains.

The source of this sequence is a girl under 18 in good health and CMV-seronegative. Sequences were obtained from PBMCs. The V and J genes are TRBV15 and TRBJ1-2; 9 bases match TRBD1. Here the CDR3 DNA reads TGTGCCACCAGCAGTCTGGCGGACAGGGGAGGGTTCTATGGCTACACCTTC. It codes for CATSSLADRGGFYGYTF.